This TCR beta chain was documented in a study of blood T cell repertoires in COVID-19. Study-wide background: The study drew acute and convalescent COVID-19 samples from the United States, Italy and Spain. The analysed material was cDNA or gDNA that came from T cells, B-cell-depleted T cells, or PBMCs.

Methods used by the authors: Amplification of reference gene primers provided the estimated nucleated cell counts. Sequenced by immunoSEQ multiplex PCR; TCRdb stores in-frame clones only, minus some. The D gene and trimming were derived from the DNA, and the V and J assignments and clone size from that table. The table has under 150,000 clones, roughly nine tenths seen once; the top ten hold approximately 3%. The clonotype comes from an older woman with active COVID-19. The source material was peripheral blood.

This chain's CDR3 is CASSPPGLSSGANVLTF. DNA of the CDR3: TGTGCCAGCAGTCCTCCGGGACTGAGCTCTGGGGCCAACGTCCTGACTTTC. The chain combines TRBV28 with TRBJ2-6; maybe TRBD2 (6 bases). Germline V gives CDR1 MDHEN, CDR2 SYDVKM. CDR3 length equals 17 residues. The V end lost 5 bases, the J end lost 0 bases, and 14 bases lay between the germline ends.